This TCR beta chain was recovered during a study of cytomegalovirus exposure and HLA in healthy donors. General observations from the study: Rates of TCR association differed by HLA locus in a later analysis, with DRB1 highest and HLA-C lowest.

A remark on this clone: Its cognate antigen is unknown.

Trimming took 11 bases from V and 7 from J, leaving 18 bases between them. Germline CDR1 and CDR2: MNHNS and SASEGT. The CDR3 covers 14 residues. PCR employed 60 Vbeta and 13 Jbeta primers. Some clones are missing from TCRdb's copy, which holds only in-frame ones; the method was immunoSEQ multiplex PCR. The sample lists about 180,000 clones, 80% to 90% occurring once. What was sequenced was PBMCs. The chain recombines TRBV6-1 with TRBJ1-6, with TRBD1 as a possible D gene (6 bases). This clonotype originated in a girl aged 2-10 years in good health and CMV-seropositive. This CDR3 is CAGSPRGLNSPLHF. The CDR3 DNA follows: TGTGCCGGATCCCCCAGGGGACTAAATTCACCCCTCCACTTT.